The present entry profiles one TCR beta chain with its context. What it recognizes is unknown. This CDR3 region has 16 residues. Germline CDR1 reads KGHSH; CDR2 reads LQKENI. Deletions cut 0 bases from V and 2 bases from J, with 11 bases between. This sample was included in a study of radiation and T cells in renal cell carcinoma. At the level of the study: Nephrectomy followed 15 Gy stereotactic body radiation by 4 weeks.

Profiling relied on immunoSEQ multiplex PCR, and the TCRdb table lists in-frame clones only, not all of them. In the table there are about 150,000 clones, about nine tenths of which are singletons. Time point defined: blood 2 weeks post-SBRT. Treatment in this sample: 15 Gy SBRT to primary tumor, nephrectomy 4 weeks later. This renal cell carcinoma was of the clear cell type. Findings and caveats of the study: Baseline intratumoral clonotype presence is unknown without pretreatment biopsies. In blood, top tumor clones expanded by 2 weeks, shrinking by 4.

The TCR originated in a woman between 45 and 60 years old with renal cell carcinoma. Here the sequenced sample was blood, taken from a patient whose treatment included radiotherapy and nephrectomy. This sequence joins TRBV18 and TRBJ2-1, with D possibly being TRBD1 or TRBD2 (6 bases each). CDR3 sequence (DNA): TGTGCCAGCTCACCACCAATTGGGGGGCCCTACAATGAGCAGTTCTTC. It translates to CASSPPIGGPYNEQFF.